Each of the 18 T cell receptor beta chains below was sequenced from the same sample in a study of blood T cells in healthy people across ages. Primers used in a second PCR of roughly 6 to 12 cycles were a sample-barcoded 5' primer and a J-beta primer mix. TCRdb itself ran the 5' RACE reads through MiXCR, one entry per CDR3 protein. The table shows under 2 million distinct CDR3 sequences, with roughly 32% occurring only once. Sequencing was carried out using blood. The source of these receptors is a woman aged 30 to 39 in good health.

The V and J genes are TRBV6-2 or TRBV6-3 and TRBJ2-4; 9 bases agree with TRBD1. V was pared by 5 bases and J by 0 bases, with 8 bases of the junction left unmatched. Germline V gives CDR1 MNHEY, CDR2 SVGEGT. The CDR3 has 17 residues. DNA of the CDR3: TGTGCCAGCAGTCCCCGCACAGGGGGCGCAGCCAAAAACATTCAGTACTTC. Residues: CASSPRTGGAAKNIQYF.

The chain is built from TRBV10-3 and TRBJ2-5, with 9 bases identical to TRBD1. TRBJ2-7 explains the end of the DNA better; the J call may be wrong. Germline loops: CDR1 ENHRY, CDR2 SYGVKD. CDR3 length equals 12 residues. This CDR3 is CAIRDRASEQYF. The CDR3 DNA reads TGTGCCATAAGGGACAGGGCGAGCGAGCAGTACTTC.

This clonotype was recorded at least ten times. The CDR3 DNA reads as TGTGCCAGCAGTTCTCAGCGGGACCGCCGGGATGAGCAGTTCTTC. Protein product: CASSSQRDRRDEQFF. The chain carries TRBV6-6 and TRBJ2-1; the match to TRBD2 covers 7 bases. Germline assignment: CDR1 MNHNY and CDR2 SVGAGI (reference sequence). This CDR3 comprises 15 residues. V shed 4 bases and J 8 bases; nucleotides not matched to a gene: 11.

This clonotype was counted between two and nine times. The chain carries TRBV29-1 and TRBJ2-3, with D unclear. CDR3 size: 13 residues. CDR1 is SQVTM, CDR2 ANQGSEA, per germline. V was trimmed by 1 base and J by 3 bases, leaving 8 bases between them. CDR3: CSVEATLTDTQYF. Written as DNA, the CDR3 is TGCAGCGTTGAAGCCACGCTTACAGATACGCAGTATTTT.

This clonotype turned up a few times. The chain has TRBV2 and TRBJ2-1, with 7 bases that match TRBD2. Germline CDR1 is SNHLY and CDR2 is FYNNEI. The CDR3 is 13 amino acids. V shed 9 bases, J shed 3 bases, and the junction held 5 bases outside the gene matches. CDR3 residues: CARESGDYNEQFF. CDR3 coding DNA: TGTGCCAGGGAAAGCGGGGACTACAATGAGCAGTTCTTC.

The chain carries TRBV7-2 and TRBJ1-1, with D tentatively TRBD1 (6 bases). Trimming removed 3 bases from V and 5 bases from J, with 13 bases in between. The CDR3 runs to 14 residues. CDR1 SGHTA and CDR2 FQGNSA come from the germline V gene. The CDR3 spells CASSFSQGRTEAFF. DNA for the CDR3: TGTGCCAGCAGCTTCAGTCAGGGGAGGACTGAAGCTTTCTTT.

As regards this clonotype: A much larger clone differs by one base, so this may be a read error. This chain links TRBV7-9 with TRBJ2-1; 8 bases agree with TRBD1. The ends lost 3 bases at V and 13 bases at J; junction bases unmatched: 14. This CDR3 is 15 amino acids long. The germline V gene encodes CDR1 SEHNR and CDR2 FQNEAQ (reference sequence). The CDR3 bases are TGTGCCAGCAGCTTGCAGACAGGGGATCTAGAGACCCAGTTCTTC. Protein: CASSLQTGDLETQFF.

The rearrangement uses TRBV12-3 or TRBV12-4 and TRBJ1-1; 7 nucleotides line up with TRBD1. This CDR3 comprises 15 residues. With 3 bases clipped from V and 5 bases from J, the junction kept 9 bases outside the gene matches. CDR3 coding DNA: TGTGCCAGCAGTTTGGGGACAGTTGAAAGGACTGAAGCTTTCTTT. Translation gives CASSLGTVERTEAFF.

The chain is built from TRBV3-1 and TRBJ2-7, with 7 bases that match TRBD2. Germline V gene data show CDR1 as LGHDT and CDR2 as YNNKEL (reference sequence). The V gene end was trimmed by 3 bases and the J gene end by 0 bases; junction bases not matched to a gene: 11. The CDR3 has 17 amino acids. The CDR3 here is CASSHDLGSGTSYEQYF. CDR3 DNA sequence: TGTGCCAGCAGCCATGATCTTGGAAGCGGGACCTCCTACGAGCAGTACTTC.

There are a few counts of this clonotype. The chain links TRBV12-5 to TRBJ1-2, with no clear D. The CDR3 loop spans 17 amino acids. From germline, CDR1 is LGHNT and CDR2 FRNRAP. The germline V and J ends were trimmed by 0 bases and 2 bases, with 16 bases remaining between them. The CDR3 coding sequence is TGTGCTAGTGGTTTGGTCCTGGGCAGTCAACAAAACTATGGCTACACCTTC. Its protein is CASGLVLGSQQNYGYTF.

This clonotype has only a few counts. This sequence joins TRBV4-1 and TRBJ2-7; no clear D. The CDR3 runs to 13 residues. Trimming shortened V by 1 base and J by 2 bases, and 6 bases separated the two germline ends. CDR1 is MGHRA and CDR2 is YSYEKL in the germline V gene. The CDR3 reads CASSQVFTYEQYF. DNA of the CDR3: TGCGCCAGCAGCCAAGTCTTCACCTACGAGCAGTACTTC.

As concerns this clonotype: One end of the junction is discordant with germline, which a read error may explain. This chain links TRBV27 with TRBJ2-1; TRBD2 aligns across 11 bases. This CDR3 comprises 12 residues. Per the germline V gene, CDR1 is MNHEY and CDR2 is SMNVEV (reference sequence). CDR3 sequence reads: CTSGLAGPKQFF. DNA for the CDR3: TGTACCAGCGGACTAGCGGGTCCCAAGCAGTTCTTC.

The chain links TRBV6-2 or TRBV6-3 to TRBJ1-2; D may be TRBD1 (5 bases). Germline V gives CDR1 MNHEY, CDR2 SVGEGT. V lost 8 bases and J 2 bases, leaving 15 bases between the germline ends. The CDR3 spans 14 residues. The CDR3 DNA reads TGTGCCAGCCGGGAGGGGCCTCCAAACTATGGCTACACCTTC. This sequence encodes CASREGPPNYGYTF.

In its sample, this clonotype was seen a few times. This chain links TRBV20-1 with TRBJ2-5; D not certain. Germline values: CDR1 DFQATT, CDR2 SNEGSKA (reference sequence). This CDR3 comprises 14 residues. V was clipped by 6 bases and J by 5 bases, with 19 bases between them. CDR3 DNA: TGCAGTGCCCCCCGCTGGACCGCGGCGGAGACCCAGTACTTC. It is translated as CSAPRWTAAETQYF.

V usage is TRBV2 and J usage is TRBJ1-5; D is possibly TRBD1 (5 bases). The CDR3 spans 12 residues. Germline lookup yields CDR1 SNHLY and CDR2 FYNNEI. With 6 bases removed from V and 7 bases from J, the gap between germline ends came to 10 bases. CDR3 amino acids: CASSYQGQPQHF. For the CDR3, the DNA is TGTGCCAGCAGCTATCAGGGCCAGCCCCAGCATTTT.

This sequence joins TRBV27 and TRBJ1-1; the D gene is possibly TRBD1 (6 bases). Trimming stripped 4 bases from V and 8 bases from J, with 17 bases between. CDR1 MNHEY and CDR2 SMNVEV come from the germline V gene (reference sequence). This CDR3 region has 14 residues. The DNA of the CDR3 is TGTGCCAGCAGTTCCCCCAAAGGTAGGGGGGAAGCTTTCTTT. It translates to CASSSPKGRGEAFF.

This rearrangement joins TRBV3-1 to TRBJ2-3; TRBD2 is a possible D gene (6 bases). The V and J ends lost 8 bases and 5 bases respectively, with 11 bases between them. The CDR3 length is 12 residues. Germline-derived CDR1 and CDR2 are LGHDT and YNNKEL (reference sequence). The CDR3 here is CASRYSGDTQYF. CDR3 in DNA: TGTGCCAGCCGCTATAGCGGAGATACGCAGTATTTT.

This clonotype was counted once. One base away lies a much larger clone, so this may be a sequencing read error. The rearrangement joins TRBV4-1 to TRBJ2-5, with TRBD2 identical over 7 bases. Germline loops: CDR1 MGHRA, CDR2 YSYEKL. The CDR3 contains 15 residues. The CDR3 DNA sequence: TGCGCCAGCAGCCTAAGCGGGGACCCGCAGGAGACCCGGTACTTC. This encodes CASSLSGDPQETRYF.